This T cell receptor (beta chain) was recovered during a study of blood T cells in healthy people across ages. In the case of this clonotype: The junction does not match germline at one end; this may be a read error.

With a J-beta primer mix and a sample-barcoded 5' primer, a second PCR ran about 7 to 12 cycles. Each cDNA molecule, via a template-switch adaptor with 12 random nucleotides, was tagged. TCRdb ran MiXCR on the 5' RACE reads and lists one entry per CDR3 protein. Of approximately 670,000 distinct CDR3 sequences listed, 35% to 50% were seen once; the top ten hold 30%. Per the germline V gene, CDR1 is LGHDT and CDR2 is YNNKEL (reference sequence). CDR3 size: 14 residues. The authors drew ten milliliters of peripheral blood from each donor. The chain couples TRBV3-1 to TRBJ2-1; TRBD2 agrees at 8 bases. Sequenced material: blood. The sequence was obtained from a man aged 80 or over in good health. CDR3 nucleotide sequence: TGTGTCAGCAGTATGACTAGCGCCTTTAATGAGCAGTTCTTC. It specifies CVSSMTSAFNEQFF.